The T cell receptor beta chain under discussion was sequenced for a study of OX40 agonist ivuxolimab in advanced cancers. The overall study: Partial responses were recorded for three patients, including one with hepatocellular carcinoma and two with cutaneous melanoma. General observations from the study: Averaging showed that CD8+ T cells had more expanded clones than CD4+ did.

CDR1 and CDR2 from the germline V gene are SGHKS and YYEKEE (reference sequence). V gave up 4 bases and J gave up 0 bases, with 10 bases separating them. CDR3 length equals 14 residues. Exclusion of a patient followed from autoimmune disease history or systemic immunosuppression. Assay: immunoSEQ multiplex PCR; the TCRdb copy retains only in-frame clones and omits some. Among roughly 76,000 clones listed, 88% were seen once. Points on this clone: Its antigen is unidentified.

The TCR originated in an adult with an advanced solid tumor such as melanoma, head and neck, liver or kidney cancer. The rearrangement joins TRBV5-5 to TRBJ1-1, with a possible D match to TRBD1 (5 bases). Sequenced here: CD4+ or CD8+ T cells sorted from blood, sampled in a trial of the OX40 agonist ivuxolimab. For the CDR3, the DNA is TGTGCCAGCAGCCCCAGGGTCATGAACACTGAAGCTTTCTTT. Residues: CASSPRVMNTEAFF. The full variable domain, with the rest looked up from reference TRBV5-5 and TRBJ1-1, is DAGVTQSPTHLIKTRGQQVTLRCSPISGHKSVSWYQQVLGQGPQFIFQYYEKEERGRGNFPDRFSARQFPNYSSELNVNALLLGDSALYLCASSPRVMNTEAFFGQGTRLTVV.